The present T cell receptor (beta chain) was sequenced within a study of blood T cells in healthy people across ages. The CDR3 extends over 12 amino acids. V lost 7 bases, J lost 5 bases, and 12 bases lay in between. CDR1 and CDR2 (germline): SQVTM, ANQGSEA. They isolated at least 6 million PBMCs from each sample. Study-wide findings and caveats: PBMCs that were unsorted prevented a conclusive naive versus antigen-experienced comparison.

As regards this clonotype: Its antigen is not known.

Using a J-beta primer mix together with a sample-barcoded 5' primer, a second PCR was run for roughly 7 to 11 cycles. Each cDNA molecule, via a template-switch adaptor with 12 random nucleotides, was tagged. TCRdb called the 5' RACE reads again in MiXCR, with one record for every CDR3 protein. The data contain roughly 1,700,000 distinct CDR3 sequences, approximately 30% of them singletons. The sample taken for sequencing was blood. The receptor's source is a woman under 40 in good health. The chain uses TRBV29-1 and TRBJ2-4; no clear D. The CDR3 protein is CSGGRGENIQYF. The CDR3 DNA is TGCAGCGGCGGACGTGGGGAAAACATTCAGTACTTC.